This T cell receptor beta chain emerged from a study of blood T cell repertoires in COVID-19. Study as a whole: The analysed material was cDNA or gDNA that came from T cells, B-cell-depleted T cells, or PBMCs.

Original handling: Nucleated cell number was recorded as an estimate derived from reference gene primer amplification. The protocol was immunoSEQ multiplex PCR, while the TCRdb copy is restricted to in-frame clones and leaves out a portion. From that table come the V and J calls and clone size; the DNA was used to work out D and trimming. The table shows about 29,000 clones, with about 90% occurring only once. Germline lookup yields CDR1 SGHTA and CDR2 FQGNSA. This CDR3 is 18 amino acids long. V lost 1 base, J lost 0 bases, and 6 bases stayed unmatched. This sequence was found in a human donor in a cohort sampled during active COVID-19. The sample comprised peripheral blood. This chain uses TRBV7-2 with TRBJ2-4, with TRBD2 matching 10 bases. The CDR3 nucleotides are TGTGCCAGCAGCTTAGTAGCGGGGGGCACCCTAGCCAAAAACATTCAGTACTTC. The encoded protein is CASSLVAGGTLAKNIQYF.